This TCR beta chain stems from a study of blood T cell repertoires in COVID-19. For the study at large: Samples came from the United States, Italy and Spain, spanning acute and convalescent COVID-19. PBMCs, B-cell-depleted T cells, or T cells provided the cDNA or gDNA that made up the material.

As handled by the study authors: Estimation of nucleated cell counts was performed using reference gene primer amplification. Measured with immunoSEQ multiplex PCR; TCRdb has only the in-frame clones, and not every one. D and trimming were read from the DNA, whereas the V and J calls and clone size are those reported in that table. Of more than 150,000 clones in the sample, roughly 89% were seen once. V lost 0 bases and J lost 3, with 18 bases in between. From germline, CDR1 is SGDLS and CDR2 YYNGEE. The CDR3 totals 17 residues. The source material was peripheral blood. The chain links TRBV9 to TRBJ1-2, with D possibly matching TRBD1 (5 bases). This sequence originates from a woman between 18 and 30 years old who had recovered from COVID-19. DNA of the CDR3: TGTGCCAGCAGCGTAGATGCGGGGCCCCTGAATTACTATGGCTACACCTTC. Protein sequence: CASSVDAGPLNYYGYTF.